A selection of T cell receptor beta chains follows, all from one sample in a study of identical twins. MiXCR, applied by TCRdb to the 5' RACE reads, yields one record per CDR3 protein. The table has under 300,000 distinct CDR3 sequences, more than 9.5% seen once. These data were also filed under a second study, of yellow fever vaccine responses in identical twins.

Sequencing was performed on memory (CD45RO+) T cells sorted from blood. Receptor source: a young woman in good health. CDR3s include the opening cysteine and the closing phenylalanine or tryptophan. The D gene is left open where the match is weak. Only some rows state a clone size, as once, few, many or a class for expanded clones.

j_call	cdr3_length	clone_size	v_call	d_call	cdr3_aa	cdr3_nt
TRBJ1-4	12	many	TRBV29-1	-	CSGGQTNEKLFF	TGCAGCGGGGGACAAACTAATGAAAAACTGTTTTTT
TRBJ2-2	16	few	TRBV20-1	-	CSANYPARRSTGELFF	TGCAGTGCTAATTACCCGGCTAGACGAAGCACCGGGGAGCTGTTTTTT
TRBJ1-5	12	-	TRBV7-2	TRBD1	CASSLQGTAQHF	TGTGCCAGCAGCTTACAAGGGACAGCCCAGCATTTT
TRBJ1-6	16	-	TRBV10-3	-	CAISEGQTGPNSPLHF	TGTGCCATCAGTGAGGGCCAGACAGGACCTAATTCACCCCTCCACTTT
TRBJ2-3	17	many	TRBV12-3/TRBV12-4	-	CASSSVWAPGFTDTQYF	TGTGCCAGCAGTTCCGTTTGGGCCCCGGGGTTCACAGATACGCAGTATTTT
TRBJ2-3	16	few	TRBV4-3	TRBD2	CASSLGTSGSADTQYF	TGCGCCAGCAGCCTTGGGACTAGCGGGAGTGCAGATACGCAGTATTTT
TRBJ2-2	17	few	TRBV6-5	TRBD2	CASSYVASGRETGELFF	TGTGCCAGCAGTTACGTAGCTAGCGGGAGGGAAACCGGGGAGCTGTTTTTT
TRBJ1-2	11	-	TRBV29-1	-	CSVAGFRGYTF	TGCAGCGTTGCGGGGTTTCGGGGCTACACCTTC
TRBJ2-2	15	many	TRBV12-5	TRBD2	CASGQLAGVIGELFF	TGTGCTAGTGGCCAACTAGCGGGAGTCATCGGGGAGCTGTTTTTT
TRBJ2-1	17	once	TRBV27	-	CASSPGVGPPPYNEQFF	TGTGCCAGCTCGCCGGGGGTAGGGCCCCCCCCCTACAATGAGCAGTTCTTC
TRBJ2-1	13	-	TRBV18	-	CASSPETRNEQFF	TGTGCCAGCTCACCCGAGACTAGAAATGAGCAGTTCTTC
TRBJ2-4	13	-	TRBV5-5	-	CASSLLTPDIQYF	TGTGCCAGCAGTTTATTAACGCCGGACATTCAGTACTTC
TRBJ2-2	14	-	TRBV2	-	CASRQETNTGELFF	TGTGCCAGCAGACAGGAAACGAACACCGGGGAGCTGTTTTTT
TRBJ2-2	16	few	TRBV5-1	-	CASSLSSGTWTGELFF	TGCGCCAGCAGCTTAAGCTCAGGGACGTGGACCGGGGAGCTGTTTTTT